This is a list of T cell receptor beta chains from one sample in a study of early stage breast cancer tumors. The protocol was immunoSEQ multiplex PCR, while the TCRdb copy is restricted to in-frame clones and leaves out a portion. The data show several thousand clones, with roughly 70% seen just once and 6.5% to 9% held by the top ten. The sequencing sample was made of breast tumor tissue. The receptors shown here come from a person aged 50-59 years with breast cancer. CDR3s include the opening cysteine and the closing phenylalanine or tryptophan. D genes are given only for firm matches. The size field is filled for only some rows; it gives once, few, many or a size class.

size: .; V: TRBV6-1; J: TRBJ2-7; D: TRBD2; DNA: TGTGCCAGCAGTGAAGGGATAGCGGGAACCTACGAGCAGTACTTC; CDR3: CASSEGIAGTYEQYF
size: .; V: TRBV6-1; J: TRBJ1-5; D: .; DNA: TGTGCCAGCAGTGAAAGGGATGGGGGTTGGTTCGATCAGCCCCAGCATTTT; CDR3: CASSERDGGWFDQPQHF
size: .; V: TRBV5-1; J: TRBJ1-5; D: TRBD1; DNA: TGCGCCAGCAAGCTGGACAGGGGGCCTCATCAGCCCCAGCATTTT; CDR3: CASKLDRGPHQPQHF
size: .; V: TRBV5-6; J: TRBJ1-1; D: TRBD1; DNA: TGTGCCAGCACCTTTACCCCAGACAGGGCCGTCACTGAAGCTTTCTTT; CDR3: CASTFTPDRAVTEAFF
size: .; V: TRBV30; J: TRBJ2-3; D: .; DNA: TGTGCCTGGAGTGCGGACTCCCAGGGGAAACCGCAGTATTTT; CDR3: CAWSADSQGKPQYF
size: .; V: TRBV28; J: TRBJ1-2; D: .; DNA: TGTGCCACCGTTACAAGTAACTATGGCTACACCTTC; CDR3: CATVTSNYGYTF
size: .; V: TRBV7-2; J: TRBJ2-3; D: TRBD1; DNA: TGTGCCAGCAGCTTAGTCGGCGGGACAGGGAGCGCAGATACGCAGTATTTT; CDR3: CASSLVGGTGSADTQYF
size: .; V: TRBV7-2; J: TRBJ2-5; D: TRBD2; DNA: TGTGCCAGCGTCCTCGCGGGAGCCGAGACCCAGTACTTC; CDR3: CASVLAGAETQYF
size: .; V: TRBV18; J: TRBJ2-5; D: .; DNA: TGTGCCAGCTCACCTACAACGGGACTGCAAGAGACCCAGTACTTC; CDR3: CASSPTTGLQETQYF
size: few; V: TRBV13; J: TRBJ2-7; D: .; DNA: TGTGCCAGCAGCTCCGGCATTTCCTACGAGCAGTACTTC; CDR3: CASSSGISYEQYF
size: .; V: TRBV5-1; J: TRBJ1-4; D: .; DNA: TGCGCCAGCAGCTCCGGGGCGAGAGAAAAACTGTTTTTT; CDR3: CASSSGAREKLFF
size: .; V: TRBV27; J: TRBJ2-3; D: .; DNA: TGTGCCAGCAGTTCCCCCGGCCGCGGGGCCACAGATACGCAGTATTTT; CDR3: CASSSPGRGATDTQYF
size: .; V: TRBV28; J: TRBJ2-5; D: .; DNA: TGTGCCAGCAGCACGTCGAAGGGAGGAGAGACCCAGTACTTC; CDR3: CASSTSKGGETQYF
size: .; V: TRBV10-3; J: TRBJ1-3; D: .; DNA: TGTGCCATCAGGGGTGCCTCTGGAAACACCATATATTTT; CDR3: CAIRGASGNTIYF
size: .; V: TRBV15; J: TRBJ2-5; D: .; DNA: TGTGCCACCAGCAGAGTAGGAGTGGGGGAGACCCAGTACTTC; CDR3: CATSRVGVGETQYF
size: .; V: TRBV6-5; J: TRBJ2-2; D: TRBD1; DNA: TGTGCCAGCAGTCCTTGGACAGGGTACGGGGAGCTGTTTTTT; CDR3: CASSPWTGYGELFF
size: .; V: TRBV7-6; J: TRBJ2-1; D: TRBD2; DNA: TGTGCCAGCAAAGGGACTAGCAGCAATGAGCAGTTCTTC; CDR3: CASKGTSSNEQFF
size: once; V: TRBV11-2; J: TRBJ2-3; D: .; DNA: TGTGCCAGCAGTGTTTTAGGGGTCGGTACGCAGTATTTT; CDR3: CASSVLGVGTQYF
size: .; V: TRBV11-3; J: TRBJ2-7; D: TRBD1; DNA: TGTGCCAGCAGCTTAAGCCCGACAGGGGTCAACGAGCAGTACTTC; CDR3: CASSLSPTGVNEQYF
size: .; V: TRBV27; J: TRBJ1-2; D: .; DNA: TGTGCCAGCAGTTTAACAGGGAGCTATGGCTACACCTTC; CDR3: CASSLTGSYGYTF
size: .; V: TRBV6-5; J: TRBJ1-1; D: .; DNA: TGTGCCAGCCGCCTTCCGGGGGGGAACACTGAAGCTTTCTTT; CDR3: CASRLPGGNTEAFF
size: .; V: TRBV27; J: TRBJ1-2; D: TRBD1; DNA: TGTGCCAGCAGTCCTCGACAGGGCCTCAACTATGGCTACACCTTC; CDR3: CASSPRQGLNYGYTF
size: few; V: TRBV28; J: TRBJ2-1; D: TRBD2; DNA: TGTGCCAGCAGTGGCGGGGGGCGGGATGAGCAGTTCTTC; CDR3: CASSGGGRDEQFF
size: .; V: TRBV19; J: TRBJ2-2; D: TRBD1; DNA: TGTGCCAGTAGGACCCCGGGACAGGGATCCGGGGAGCTGTTTTTT; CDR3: CASRTPGQGSGELFF
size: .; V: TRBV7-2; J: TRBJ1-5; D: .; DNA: TGTGCCAGCAGCTTGGTAACAGGTAGCAATCAGCCCCAGCATTTT; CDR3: CASSLVTGSNQPQHF
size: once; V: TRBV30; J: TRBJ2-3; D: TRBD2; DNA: TGTGCCTGGAGGACTAGCGGGAGCACAGATACGCAGTATTTT; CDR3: CAWRTSGSTDTQYF
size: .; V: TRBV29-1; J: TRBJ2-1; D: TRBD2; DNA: TGCAGCGTTGACAAGCTAGCGGGAGGTGTGCAGTTCTTC; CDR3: CSVDKLAGGVQFF
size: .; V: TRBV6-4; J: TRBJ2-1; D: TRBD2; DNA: TGTGCCAGCAGTATGACTAGCGGGGGGAATGAGCAGTTCTTC; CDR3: CASSMTSGGNEQFF
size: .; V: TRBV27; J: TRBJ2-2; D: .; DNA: TGTGCCAGCAGTTTAGGTCTAGGGGAGCTGTTTTTT; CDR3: CASSLGLGELFF
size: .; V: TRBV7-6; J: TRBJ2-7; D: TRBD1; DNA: TGTGCCAGCAGCTTTTTCCAGGGGGCCTACTACGAGCAGTACTTC; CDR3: CASSFFQGAYYEQYF
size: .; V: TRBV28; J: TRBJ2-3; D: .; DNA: TGTGCCAGCAGTTTTTTAGGGAACGGAGATACGCAGTATTTT; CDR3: CASSFLGNGDTQYF
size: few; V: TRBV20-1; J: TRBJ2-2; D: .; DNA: TGTGGAGCGGAGAACACCGGGGAGCTGTTTTTT; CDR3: CGAENTGELFF
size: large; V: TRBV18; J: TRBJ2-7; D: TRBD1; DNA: TGTGCCAGCTCAACCGGGACAGGGCCCCTCGAGCAGTACTTC; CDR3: CASSTGTGPLEQYF
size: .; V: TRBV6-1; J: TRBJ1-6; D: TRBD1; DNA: TGTGCCAGCAGTGAAGTCTGGCAGGGGGGATCACCCCTCCACTTT; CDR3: CASSEVWQGGSPLHF
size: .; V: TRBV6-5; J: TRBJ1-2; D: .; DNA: TGTGCCAGCGGATTTTGGGGGAGCGGCTACACCTTC; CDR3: CASGFWGSGYTF
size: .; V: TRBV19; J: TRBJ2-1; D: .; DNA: TGTGCCAGTAGTATAGTTGGTTTCGCCGTGTTCTCCTACAATGAGCAGTTCTTC; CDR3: CASSIVGFAVFSYNEQFF
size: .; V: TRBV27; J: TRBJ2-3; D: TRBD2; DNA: TGTGCCAGCAGTGAGCGGGAGAATACGGATACGCAGTATTTT; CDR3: CASSERENTDTQYF
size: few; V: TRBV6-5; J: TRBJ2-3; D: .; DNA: TGTGCCACCGCCCCGTCCACAGATACGCAGTATTTT; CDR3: CATAPSTDTQYF
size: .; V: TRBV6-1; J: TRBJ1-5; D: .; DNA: TGTGCCAGCAGGGACCAGGGAAATAATCAGCCCCAGCATTTT; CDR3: CASRDQGNNQPQHF
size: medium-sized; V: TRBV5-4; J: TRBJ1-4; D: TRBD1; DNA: TGTGCCACATCATTTAACAGGGGGCTCAATGAAAAACTGTTTTTT; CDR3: CATSFNRGLNEKLFF
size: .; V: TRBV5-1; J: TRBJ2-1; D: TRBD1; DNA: TGCGCCAGCAGTCCCTCCGGGACAGGGAGGGGGTTGGGCTACAATGAGCAGTTCTTC; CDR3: CASSPSGTGRGLGYNEQFF
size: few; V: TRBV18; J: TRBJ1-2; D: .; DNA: TGTGCCAGCTCACCGTCGAGCGGGGATGGCTACACCTTC; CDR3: CASSPSSGDGYTF
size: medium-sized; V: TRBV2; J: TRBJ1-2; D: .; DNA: TGTGCCAGCAGTTACAAGGTGGACTATGGCTACACCTTC; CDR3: CASSYKVDYGYTF
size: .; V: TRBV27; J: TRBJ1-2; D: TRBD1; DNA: TGTGCCAGCAGTTTAAGGGGGCGGTATGGCTACACCTTC; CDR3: CASSLRGRYGYTF
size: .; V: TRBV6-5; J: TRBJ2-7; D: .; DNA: TGTGCCAGCAGCAACAGGGACGAGCAGTACTTC; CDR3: CASSNRDEQYF
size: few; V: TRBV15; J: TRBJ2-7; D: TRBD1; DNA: TGTGCCACCAGCATAGGGACAGGGTCAATCTGGGAGCAGTACTTC; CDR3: CATSIGTGSIWEQYF